This paragraph covers one TCR beta chain sequence. The data were taken from a study of cytomegalovirus exposure and HLA in healthy donors. The PCR employed 60 Vbeta primers together with 13 Jbeta primers. The protocol was immunoSEQ multiplex PCR, while the TCRdb copy is restricted to in-frame clones and leaves out a portion. The sample gives more than 130,000 clones, 60% to 80% of which show up once; approximately 5.1% is in the top ten. The CDR3 extends over 14 amino acids. V lost 4 bases and J lost 2, with 9 bases in between. Germline CDR1 reads SGHRS; CDR2 reads YFSETQ. The V call is TRBV5-1, the J call TRBJ2-2; maybe TRBD1 (6 bases). Specimen: PBMCs. This clonotype was obtained from a male donor in good health and CMV-seronegative. The CDR3 sequence is CASSPGHNTGELFF. The CDR3 nucleotides are TGCGCCAGCAGCCCGGGACATAACACCGGGGAGCTGTTTTTT.